These 2 T cell receptor beta chains share one sample of origin, sequenced in a study of T cells in localized non-small cell lung cancer. Clones were read by immunoSEQ multiplex PCR, and TCRdb kept only the in-frame ones, dropping some. The table has 25,000 to 40,000 clones, around 80% seen once. The material was peripheral blood, obtained before any cancer treatment. These receptor sequences come from a male donor at least 60 years old with stage II squamous cell lung carcinoma.

This chain joins TRBV6-5 and TRBJ2-7; 7 bases line up with TRBD2. The CDR3 spans 13 residues. V gave up 8 bases and J gave up 2 bases; unmatched junction bases: 6. Germline CDR1 MNHEY, CDR2 SVGAGI. CDR3 region: CASSLGGTYEQYF. CDR3 in DNA: TGTGCCAGCTCTTTGGGGGGGACCTACGAGCAGTACTTC.

The CDR3 reads CASSQEGGSSDEQFF. The CDR3 coding sequence is TGTGCCAGCAGCCAAGAGGGGGGGAGCTCCGATGAGCAGTTCTTC. The chain recombines TRBV4-2 with TRBJ2-1; 7 bases align to TRBD2. The germline V gene has CDR1 LGHNA and CDR2 YNFKEQ. Germline trimming cut 0 bases from V and 8 bases from J; bases unmatched to any gene: 7. The CDR3 runs 15 residues.